Below, 10 T cell receptor beta chains from the same sample are listed, as sequenced in a study of T cell responses to AZD1222 COVID-19 vaccine. Here immunoSEQ multiplex PCR was the method, and the copy in TCRdb shows in-frame clones only, minus some. This sample carries 130,000 to 150,000 clones, 88% of them seen once, and the ten largest clones take roughly 15%. This sample comprised peripheral blood, obtained on day 0 of AZD1222 vaccination. These receptors all come from an adult in good health.

The chain has TRBV7-9 and TRBJ2-4, with 8 nucleotides matching TRBD1. The V and J ends lost 7 bases and 6 bases, in that order; junction bases with no gene match: 8. Germline V gene lookup returns CDR1 SEHNR and CDR2 FQNEAQ (reference sequence). This CDR3 has 14 residues. CDR3 amino acids: CASNPGGVGNIQYF. The CDR3 region has the DNA TGTGCCAGCAACCCAGGGGGCGTGGGAAACATTCAGTACTTC.

The count of this clone is one. V gene TRBV3-1 (or the pseudogene TRBV3-2) combines with J gene TRBJ1-2; D remains ambiguous. V lost 7 bases and J lost 4, with 25 bases in between. The CDR3 has 17 amino acids. Germline lookup yields CDR1 LGHDT and CDR2 YNNKEL (reference sequence). This chain's CDR3 is CASNETPAEPKSYGYTF. The CDR3 DNA reads as TGTGCCAGCAATGAGACACCAGCAGAACCGAAGAGCTATGGCTACACCTTC.

This chain links TRBV7-6 with TRBJ2-1; 12 nucleotides line up with TRBD2. Germline V gene data show CDR1 as SGHVS and CDR2 as FNYEAQ. V gave up 5 bases and J gave up 2 bases; unmatched junction bases: 13. CDR3 length equals 19 residues. The CDR3 region has the DNA TGTGCCAGCAGCCCGCTTTCCCTCCTAGCGGGGGGGCCCTACAATGAGCAGTTCTTC. This translates into CASSPLSLLAGGPYNEQFF.

The V and J genes are TRBV2 and TRBJ1-2; D not certain. V dropped 6 bases and J dropped 8 bases, with 19 bases sitting between them. This CDR3 spans 14 amino acids. Looked up from germline, CDR1 is SNHLY and CDR2 is FYNNEI. This CDR3 reads CASREAQVARGYTF. CDR3 sequence (DNA): TGTGCCAGCAGGGAGGCGCAGGTGGCGAGGGGCTACACCTTC.

The chain employs TRBV28 and TRBJ1-2; weak D call: TRBD1 (6 bases). V was trimmed by 6 bases and J by 5 bases, leaving 25 bases between them. The CDR3 contains 17 residues. Germline V gene lookup returns CDR1 MDHEN and CDR2 SYDVKM. CDR3 region: CASRETGGTARRYGYTF. The CDR3 bases are TGTGCCAGCAGAGAAACGGGGGGCACAGCGAGGAGGTATGGCTACACCTTC.

V usage is TRBV4-2 and J usage is TRBJ1-1; 8 nucleotides line up with TRBD1. Trimming removed 3 bases from V and 11 bases from J; junction bases left unmatched: 2. This CDR3 has 11 residues. The germline CDR1 and CDR2 sequences are LGHNA and YNFKEQ. Written as DNA, the CDR3 is TGTGCCAGCAGCCAGGACAGGGCGGCTTTCTTT. Translated: CASSQDRAAFF.

This chain links TRBV2 with TRBJ1-6, with 9 bases fitting TRBD1. V was pared by 6 bases and J by 4 bases, with 4 bases of the junction left unmatched. The CDR3 has 15 residues. The germline V gene has CDR1 SNHLY and CDR2 FYNNEI. This chain's CDR3 is CASRQGAAYNSPLHF. The CDR3 nucleotides read TGTGCCAGCAGACAGGGGGCGGCTTATAATTCACCCCTCCACTTT.

V usage is TRBV7-9 and J usage is TRBJ1-2, with TRBD1 matching over 8 bases. Germline V lookup: CDR1 SEHNR, CDR2 FQNEAQ (reference sequence). The CDR3 length is 13 residues. Trimming took 5 bases from V and 6 from J; bases not matched to a gene: 5. The CDR3: CASSPGGRNGYTF. DNA of the CDR3: TGTGCCAGCAGCCCAGGGGGCAGGAATGGCTACACCTTC.

CDR3 sequence: CASSGGGTRSTEAFF. The CDR3 bases are TGTGCCAGCAGCGGCGGCGGAACGAGGAGCACTGAAGCTTTCTTT. The gene calls are TRBV5-5 and TRBJ1-1; D gene uncertain. The ends were cut back, 4 bases at V and 4 bases at J, with 17 bases in the middle. This CDR3 comprises 15 residues. Per germline, CDR1 SGHKS and CDR2 YYEKEE (reference sequence).

V usage is TRBV10-3 and J usage is TRBJ1-2; TRBD1 might be the D (5 bases). Germline V gives CDR1 ENHRY, CDR2 SYGVKD. Trimming shortened V by 6 bases and J by 8 bases, and 16 bases separated the two germline ends. There are 13 residues in the CDR3. This CDR3 reads CAISARAIWGYTF. For the CDR3, the DNA is TGTGCCATCAGCGCCAGGGCAATATGGGGCTACACCTTC.